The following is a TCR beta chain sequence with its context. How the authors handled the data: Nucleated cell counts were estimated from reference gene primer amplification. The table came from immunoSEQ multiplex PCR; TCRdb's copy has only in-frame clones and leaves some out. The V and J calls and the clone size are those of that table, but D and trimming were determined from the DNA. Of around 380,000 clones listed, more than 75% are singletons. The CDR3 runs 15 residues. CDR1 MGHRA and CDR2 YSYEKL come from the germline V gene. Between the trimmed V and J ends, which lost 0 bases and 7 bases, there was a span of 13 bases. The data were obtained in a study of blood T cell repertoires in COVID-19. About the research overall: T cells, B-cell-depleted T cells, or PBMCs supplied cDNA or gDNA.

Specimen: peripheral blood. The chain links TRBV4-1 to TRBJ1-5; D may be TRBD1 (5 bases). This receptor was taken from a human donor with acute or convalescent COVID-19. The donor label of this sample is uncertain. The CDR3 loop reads CASSQDQGIGQPQHF. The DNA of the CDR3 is TGCGCCAGCAGCCAAGATCAGGGTATAGGGCAGCCCCAGCATTTT.